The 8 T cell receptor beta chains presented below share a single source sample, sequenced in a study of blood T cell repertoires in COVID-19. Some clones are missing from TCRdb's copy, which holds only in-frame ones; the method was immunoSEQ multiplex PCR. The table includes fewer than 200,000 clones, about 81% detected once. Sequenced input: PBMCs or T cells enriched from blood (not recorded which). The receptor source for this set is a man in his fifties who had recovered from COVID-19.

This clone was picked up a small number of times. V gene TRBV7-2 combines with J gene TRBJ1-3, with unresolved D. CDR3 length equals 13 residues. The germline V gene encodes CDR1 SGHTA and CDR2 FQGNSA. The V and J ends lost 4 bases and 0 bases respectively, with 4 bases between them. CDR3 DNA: TGTGCCAGCAGCTCCTACTCTGGAAACACCATATATTTT. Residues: CASSSYSGNTIYF.

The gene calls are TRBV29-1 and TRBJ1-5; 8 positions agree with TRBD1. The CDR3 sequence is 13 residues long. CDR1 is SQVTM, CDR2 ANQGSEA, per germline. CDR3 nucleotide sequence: TGCAGTGGGCCGGACAGGGCGGGACAGCCCCAGCATTTT. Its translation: CSGPDRAGQPQHF.

The CDR3 here is CASSPRGPTMDTEAFF. The CDR3, as DNA: TGTGCCAGCAGCCCCAGGGGGCCCACGATGGACACTGAAGCTTTCTTT. This rearrangement joins TRBV5-4 to TRBJ1-1; the match to TRBD1 covers 8 bases. The CDR3 runs 16 residues. From germline, CDR1 is SGHNT and CDR2 YYREEE (reference sequence). V dropped 4 bases and J dropped 3; count of bases not matched to a gene: 11.

The CDR3 reads CASSPTSGGSTDTQYF. CDR3 nucleotides: TGCGCCAGCAGCCCGACTAGCGGGGGAAGCACAGATACGCAGTATTTT. The chain combines TRBV5-1 with TRBJ2-3; 12 bases line up with TRBD2. The CDR3 sequence is 16 residues long. CDR1 is SGHRS and CDR2 is YFSETQ in the germline V gene. V lost 4 bases, J lost 0 bases, and 3 bases stayed unmatched.

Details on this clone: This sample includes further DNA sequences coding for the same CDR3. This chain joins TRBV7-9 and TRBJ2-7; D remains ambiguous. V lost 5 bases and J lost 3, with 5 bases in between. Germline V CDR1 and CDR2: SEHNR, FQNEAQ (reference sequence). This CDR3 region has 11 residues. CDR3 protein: CASSLSYEQYF. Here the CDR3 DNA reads TGTGCCAGCAGCCTCAGCTACGAGCAGTACTTC. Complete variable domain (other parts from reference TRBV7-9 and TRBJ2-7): DTGVSQNPRHKITKRGQNVTFRCDPISEHNRLYWYRQTLGQGPEFLTYFQNEAQLEKSRLLSDRFSAERPKGSFSTLEIQRTEQGDSAMYLCASSLSYEQYFGPGTRLTVT.

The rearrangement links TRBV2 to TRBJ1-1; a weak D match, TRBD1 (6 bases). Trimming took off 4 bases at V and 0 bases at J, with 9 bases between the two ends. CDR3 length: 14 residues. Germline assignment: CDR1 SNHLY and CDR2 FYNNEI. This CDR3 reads CASSADSVNTEAFF. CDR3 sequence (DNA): TGTGCCAGCAGTGCGGACAGCGTGAACACTGAAGCTTTCTTT.

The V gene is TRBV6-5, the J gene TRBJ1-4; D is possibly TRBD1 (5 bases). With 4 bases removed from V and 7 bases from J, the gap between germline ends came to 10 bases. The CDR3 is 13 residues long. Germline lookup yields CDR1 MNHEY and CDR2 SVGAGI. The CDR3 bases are TGTGCCAGCAGTTTCGGGGGTAGTGAAAAACTGTTTTTT. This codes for CASSFGGSEKLFF.

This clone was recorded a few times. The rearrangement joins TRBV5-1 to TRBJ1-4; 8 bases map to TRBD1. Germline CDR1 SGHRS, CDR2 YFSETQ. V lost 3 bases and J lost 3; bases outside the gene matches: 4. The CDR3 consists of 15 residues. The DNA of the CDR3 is TGCGCCAGCAGCTGGACAGGGTTAGCTAATGAAAAACTGTTTTTT. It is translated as CASSWTGLANEKLFF. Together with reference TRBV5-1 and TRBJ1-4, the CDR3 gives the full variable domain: KAGVTQTPRYLIKTRGQQVTLSCSPISGHRSVSWYQQTPGQGLQFLFEYFSETQRNKGNFPGRFSGRQFSNSRSEMNVSTLELGDSALYLCASSWTGLANEKLFFGSGTQLSVL.